Given below is one T cell receptor beta chain in context. These data originate in a study of T-cell reconstitution after alpha-beta-depleted transplantation in children. Trimming left V 1 base short and J 5 bases short, with 6 bases between. Germline V gene lookup returns CDR1 SGHAT and CDR2 FQNNGV. The CDR3 has 13 residues. For TCRbeta, the library was prepared with unique molecular identifiers. TCRdb analysed the PCR reads with MiXCR anew, one entry per CDR3 protein. The table includes a few hundred thousand distinct CDR3 sequences, roughly 9.5% detected once. The material was PBMCs from the stem cell graft donor, obtained from the stem cell graft. V and J are TRBV11-2 and TRBJ2-1; D is uncertain. The clonotype was recovered from a human donor who donated a stem cell graft to a child with SCID. The CDR3 coding sequence is TGTGCCAGCAGCTTAGGTAGAAACAATGAGCAGTTCTTC. Residues: CASSLGRNNEQFF. The variable domain in full, with the rest retrieved from reference TRBV11-2 and TRBJ2-1, is EAGVAQSPRYKIIEKRQSVAFWCNPISGHATLYWYQQILGQGPKLLIQFQNNGVVDDSQLPKDRFSAERLKGVDSTLKIQPAKLEDSAVYLCASSLGRNNEQFFGPGTRLTVL.